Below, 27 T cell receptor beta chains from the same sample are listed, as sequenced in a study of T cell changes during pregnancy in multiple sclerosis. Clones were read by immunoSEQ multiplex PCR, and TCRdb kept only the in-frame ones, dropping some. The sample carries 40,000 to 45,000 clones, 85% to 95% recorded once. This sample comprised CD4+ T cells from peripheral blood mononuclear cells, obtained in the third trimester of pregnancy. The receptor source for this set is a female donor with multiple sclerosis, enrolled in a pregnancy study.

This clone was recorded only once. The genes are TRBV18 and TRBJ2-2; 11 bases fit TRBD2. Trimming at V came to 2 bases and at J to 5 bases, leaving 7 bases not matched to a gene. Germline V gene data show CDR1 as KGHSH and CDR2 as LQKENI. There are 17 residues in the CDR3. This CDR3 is CASSPLALAGATGELFF. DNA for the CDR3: TGTGCCAGCTCACCATTGGCACTAGCGGGAGCGACCGGGGAGCTGTTTTTT.

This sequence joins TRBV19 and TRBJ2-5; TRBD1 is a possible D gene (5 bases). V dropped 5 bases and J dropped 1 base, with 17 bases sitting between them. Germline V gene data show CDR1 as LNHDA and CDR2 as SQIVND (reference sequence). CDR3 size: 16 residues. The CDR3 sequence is CASSGYLTDPQETQYF. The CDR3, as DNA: TGTGCCAGTAGTGGATACCTGACAGACCCCCAAGAGACCCAGTACTTC. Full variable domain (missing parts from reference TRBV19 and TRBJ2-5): DGGITQSPKYLFRKEGQNVTLSCEQNLNHDAMYWYRQDPGQGLRLIYYSQIVNDFQKGDIAEGYSVSREKKESFPLTVTSAQKNPTAFYLCASSGYLTDPQETQYFGPGTRLLVL.

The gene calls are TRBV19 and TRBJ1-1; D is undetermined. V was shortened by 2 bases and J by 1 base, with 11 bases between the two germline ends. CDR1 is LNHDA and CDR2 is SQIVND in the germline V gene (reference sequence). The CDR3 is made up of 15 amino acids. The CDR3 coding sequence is TGTGCCAGTAGTATAATCTCGACGGGGAACACTGAAGCTTTCTTT. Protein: CASSIISTGNTEAFF.

The CDR3 bases are TGCGCCAGCAGCTTGCAGGACCCGAGGGCAGATACGCAGTATTTT. Amino acid sequence: CASSLQDPRADTQYF. The chain has TRBV5-1 and TRBJ2-3, with D perhaps TRBD2 (5 bases). The CDR3 covers 15 residues. V was trimmed by 1 base and J by 4 bases, leaving 13 bases between them. Germline CDR1 is SGHRS and CDR2 is YFSETQ.

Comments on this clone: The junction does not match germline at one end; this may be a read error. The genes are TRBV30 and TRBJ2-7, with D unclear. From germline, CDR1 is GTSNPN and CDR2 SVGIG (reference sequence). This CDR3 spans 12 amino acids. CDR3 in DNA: TGTGCCTGGAGTCTCAGATACTACGGGCAGTACTTC. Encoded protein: CAWSLRYYGQYF.

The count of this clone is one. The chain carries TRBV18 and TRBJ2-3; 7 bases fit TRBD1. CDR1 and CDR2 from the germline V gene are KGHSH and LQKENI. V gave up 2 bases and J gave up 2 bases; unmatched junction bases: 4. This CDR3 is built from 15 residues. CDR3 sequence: CASSPTTGPTDTQYF. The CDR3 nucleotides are TGTGCCAGCTCACCAACGACAGGGCCCACAGATACGCAGTATTTT. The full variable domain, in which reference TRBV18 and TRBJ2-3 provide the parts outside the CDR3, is NAGVMQNPRHLVRRRGQEARLRCSPMKGHSHVYWYRQLPEEGLKFMVYLQKENIIDESGMPKERFSAEFPKEGPSILRIQQVVRGDSAAYFCASSPTTGPTDTQYFGPGTRLTVL.

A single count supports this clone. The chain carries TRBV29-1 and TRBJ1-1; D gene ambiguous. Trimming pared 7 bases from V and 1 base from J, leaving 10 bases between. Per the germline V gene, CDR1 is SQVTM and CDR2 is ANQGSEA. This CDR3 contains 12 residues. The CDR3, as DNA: TGCAGCGCGGGTAGAGGGAACACTGAAGCTTTCTTT. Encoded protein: CSAGRGNTEAFF.

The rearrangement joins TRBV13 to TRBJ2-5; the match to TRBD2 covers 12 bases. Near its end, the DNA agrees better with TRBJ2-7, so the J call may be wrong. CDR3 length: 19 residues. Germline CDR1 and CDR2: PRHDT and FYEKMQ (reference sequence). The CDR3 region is CASSLGGRLAGGGSYEQYF. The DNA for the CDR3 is TGTGCCAGCAGCTTAGGGGGGCGGCTAGCGGGAGGGGGATCCTACGAGCAGTACTTC.

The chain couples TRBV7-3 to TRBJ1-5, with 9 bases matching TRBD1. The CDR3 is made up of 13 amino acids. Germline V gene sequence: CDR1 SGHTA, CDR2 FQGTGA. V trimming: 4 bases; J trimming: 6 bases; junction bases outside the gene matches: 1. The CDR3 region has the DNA TGTGCCAGCAGCTCGACAGGGGGTCAGCCCCAGCATTTT. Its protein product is CASSSTGGQPQHF.

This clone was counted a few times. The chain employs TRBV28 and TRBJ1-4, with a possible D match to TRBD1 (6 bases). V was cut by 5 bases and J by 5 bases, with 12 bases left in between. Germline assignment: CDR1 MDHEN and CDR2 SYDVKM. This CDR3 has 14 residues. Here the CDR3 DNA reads TGTGCCAGCAGTCGGACAGACTACAATGAAAAACTGTTTTTT. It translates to CASSRTDYNEKLFF.

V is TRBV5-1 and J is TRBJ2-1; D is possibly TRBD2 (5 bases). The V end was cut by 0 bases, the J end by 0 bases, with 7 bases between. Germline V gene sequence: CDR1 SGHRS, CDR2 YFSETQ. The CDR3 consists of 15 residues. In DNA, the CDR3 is TGCGCCAGCAGCTTGGTGGGGAGCTCCTACAATGAGCAGTTCTTC. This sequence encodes CASSLVGSSYNEQFF.

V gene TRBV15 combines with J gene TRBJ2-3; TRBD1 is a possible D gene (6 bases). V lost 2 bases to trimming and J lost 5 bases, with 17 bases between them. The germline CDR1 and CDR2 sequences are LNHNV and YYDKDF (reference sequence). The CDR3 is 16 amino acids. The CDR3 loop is CATSRTHSLRGDTQYF. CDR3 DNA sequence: TGTGCCACCAGCAGAACCCACAGCCTCAGGGGAGATACGCAGTATTTT.

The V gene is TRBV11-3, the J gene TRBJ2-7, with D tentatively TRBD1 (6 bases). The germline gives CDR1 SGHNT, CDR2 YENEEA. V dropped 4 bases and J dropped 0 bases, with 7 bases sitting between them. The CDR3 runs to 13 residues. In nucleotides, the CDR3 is TGTGCCAGCAGCTCCAGGGGCTCCTACGAGCAGTACTTC. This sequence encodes CASSSRGSYEQYF.

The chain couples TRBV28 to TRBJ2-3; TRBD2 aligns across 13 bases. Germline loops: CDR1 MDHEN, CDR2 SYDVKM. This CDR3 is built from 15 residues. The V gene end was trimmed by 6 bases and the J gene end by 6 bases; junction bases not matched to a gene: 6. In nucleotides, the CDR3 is TGTGCCAGCAGCCGAGGACTAGCGGGAGTGGATACGCAGTATTTT. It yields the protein CASSRGLAGVDTQYF.

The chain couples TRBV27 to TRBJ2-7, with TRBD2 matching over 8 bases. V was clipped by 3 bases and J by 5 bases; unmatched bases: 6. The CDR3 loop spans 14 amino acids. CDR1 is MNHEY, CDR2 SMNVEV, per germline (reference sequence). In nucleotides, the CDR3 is TGTGCCAGCAGTTTTAGCGGGAAACCGAACGAGCAGTACTTC. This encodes CASSFSGKPNEQYF.

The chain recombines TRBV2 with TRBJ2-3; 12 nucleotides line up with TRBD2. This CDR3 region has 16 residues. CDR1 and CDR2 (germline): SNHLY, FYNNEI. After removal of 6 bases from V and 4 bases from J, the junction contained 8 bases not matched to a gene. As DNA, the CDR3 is TGTGCCAGCAGGGTGACTAGCGGGAGCGTAGCAGATACGCAGTATTTT. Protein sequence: CASRVTSGSVADTQYF. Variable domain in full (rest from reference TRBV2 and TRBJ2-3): EPEVTQTPSHQVTQMGQEVILRCVPISNHLYFYWYRQILGQKVEFLVSFYNNEISEKSEIFDDQFSVERPDGSNFTLKIRSTKLEDSAMYFCASRVTSGSVADTQYFGPGTRLTVL.

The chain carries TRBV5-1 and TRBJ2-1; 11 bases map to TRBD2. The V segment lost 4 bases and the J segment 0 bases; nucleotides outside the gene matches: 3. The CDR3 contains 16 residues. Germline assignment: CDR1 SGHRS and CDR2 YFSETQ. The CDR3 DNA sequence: TGCGCCAGCAGCCCTACTAGCGGGAGCTCCTACAATGAGCAGTTCTTC. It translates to CASSPTSGSSYNEQFF.

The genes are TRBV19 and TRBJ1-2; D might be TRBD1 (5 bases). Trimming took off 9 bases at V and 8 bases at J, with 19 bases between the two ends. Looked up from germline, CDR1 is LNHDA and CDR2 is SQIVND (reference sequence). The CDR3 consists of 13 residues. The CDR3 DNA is TGTGCCAGGGGGCGGGGAGGATCTGAGGGCTACACCTTC. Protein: CARGRGGSEGYTF.

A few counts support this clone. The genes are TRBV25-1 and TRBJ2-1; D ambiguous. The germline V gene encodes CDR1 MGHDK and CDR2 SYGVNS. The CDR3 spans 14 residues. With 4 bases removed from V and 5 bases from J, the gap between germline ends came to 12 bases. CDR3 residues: CASSAAGNNNEQFF. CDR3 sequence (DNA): TGTGCCAGCAGTGCGGCAGGTAACAACAATGAGCAGTTCTTC.

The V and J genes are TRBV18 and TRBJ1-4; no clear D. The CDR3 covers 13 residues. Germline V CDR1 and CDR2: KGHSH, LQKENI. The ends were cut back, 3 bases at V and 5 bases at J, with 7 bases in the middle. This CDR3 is CASSPTVNEKLFF. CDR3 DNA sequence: TGTGCCAGCTCACCCACAGTGAATGAAAAACTGTTTTTT.

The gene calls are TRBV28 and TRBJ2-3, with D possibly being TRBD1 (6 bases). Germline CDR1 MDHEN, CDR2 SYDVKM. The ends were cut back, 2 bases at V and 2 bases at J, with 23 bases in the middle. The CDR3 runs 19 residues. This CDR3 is CASSLGAMGHWQHTDTQYF. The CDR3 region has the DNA TGTGCCAGCAGTTTAGGCGCAATGGGACACTGGCAACACACAGATACGCAGTATTTT.

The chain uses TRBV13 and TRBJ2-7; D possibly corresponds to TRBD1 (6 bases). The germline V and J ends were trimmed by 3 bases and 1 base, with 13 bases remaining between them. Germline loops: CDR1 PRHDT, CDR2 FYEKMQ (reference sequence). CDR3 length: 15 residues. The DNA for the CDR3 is TGTGCCAGCAGCTTTCTGGGGGCGGCGTCCTACGAGCAGTACTTC. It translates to CASSFLGAASYEQYF.

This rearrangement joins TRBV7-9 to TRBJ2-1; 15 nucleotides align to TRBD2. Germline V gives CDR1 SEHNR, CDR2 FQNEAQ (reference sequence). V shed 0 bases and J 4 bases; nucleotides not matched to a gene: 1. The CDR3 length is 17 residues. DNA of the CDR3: TGTGCCAGCAGCTTAGCGGGACTAGCGGGAGGTTACAATGAGCAGTTCTTC. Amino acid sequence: CASSLAGLAGGYNEQFF.

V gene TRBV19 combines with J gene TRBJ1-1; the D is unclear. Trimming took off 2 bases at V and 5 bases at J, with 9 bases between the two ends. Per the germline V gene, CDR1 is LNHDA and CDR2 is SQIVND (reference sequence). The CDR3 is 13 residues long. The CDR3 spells CASSINLETEAFF. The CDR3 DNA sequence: TGTGCCAGTAGTATAAACCTTGAGACTGAAGCTTTCTTT. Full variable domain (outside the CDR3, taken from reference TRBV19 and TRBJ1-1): DGGITQSPKYLFRKEGQNVTLSCEQNLNHDAMYWYRQDPGQGLRLIYYSQIVNDFQKGDIAEGYSVSREKKESFPLTVTSAQKNPTAFYLCASSINLETEAFFGQGTRLTVV.

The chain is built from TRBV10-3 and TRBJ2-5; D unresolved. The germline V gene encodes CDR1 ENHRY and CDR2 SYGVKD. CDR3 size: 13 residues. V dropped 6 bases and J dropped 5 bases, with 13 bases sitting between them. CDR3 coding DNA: TGTGCCATCAGACCGGCCCTAGTGGAGACCCAGTACTTC. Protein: CAIRPALVETQYF.

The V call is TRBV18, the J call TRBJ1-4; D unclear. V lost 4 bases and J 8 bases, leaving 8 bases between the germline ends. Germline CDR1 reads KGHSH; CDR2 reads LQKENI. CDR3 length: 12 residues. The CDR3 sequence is CASSHGNEKLFF. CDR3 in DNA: TGTGCCAGCTCACACGGGAACGAAAAACTGTTTTTT.

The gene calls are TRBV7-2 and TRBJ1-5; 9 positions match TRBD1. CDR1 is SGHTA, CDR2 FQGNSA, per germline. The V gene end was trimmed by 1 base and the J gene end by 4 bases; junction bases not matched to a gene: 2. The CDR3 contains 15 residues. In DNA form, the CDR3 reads TGTGCCAGCAGCTTAGACAGGGGGCTTAATCAGCCCCAGCATTTT. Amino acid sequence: CASSLDRGLNQPQHF.